The source of this T cell receptor (beta chain) is a study of identical twins. TCRdb recomputed calls from the 5' RACE reads with MiXCR, one row per CDR3 protein. The sample lists 300,000 to 400,000 distinct CDR3 sequences; more than 9% were seen once. Germline V CDR1 and CDR2: SEHNR, FQNEAQ (reference sequence). The CDR3 is 16 amino acids. V was pared by 4 bases and J by 0 bases, with 8 bases of the junction left unmatched. This sample also appeared in a second study, on yellow fever vaccine responses in identical twins.

This clonotype was sampled from a woman aged 18-29 years in good health. The sequenced sample consisted of CD8+ T cells sorted from blood. The V and J genes are TRBV7-9 and TRBJ2-7; 8 nucleotides match TRBD2. CDR3 DNA: TGTGCCAGCAGCTCCCCAACTAGCGGACCCTCCTACGAGCAGTACTTC. Protein sequence: CASSSPTSGPSYEQYF.